A selection of T cell receptor beta chains follows, all from one sample in a study of shared clonotypes between healthy human individuals. Here immunoSEQ multiplex PCR was the method, and the copy in TCRdb shows in-frame clones only, minus some. The sample lists about 2.5 million clones, around 90% seen once, with 0.37% in the top ten. What was sequenced was naive CD4+ T cells from PBMCs. The receptors originated from a man aged 18 to 29 in good health. Some clones in this sample may be carry-over from other donors' samples. Both conserved end residues are part of each CDR3. D genes are given only for firm matches. Some rows have no size entry. The others give once, few or many, or a class for an expanded clone.

v_call,j_call,clone_size,d_call,cdr3_aa,cdr3_nt
TRBV2,TRBJ2-2,.,.,CASSDSGIGELFF,TGTGCCAGCAGTGATTCGGGGATCGGGGAGCTGTTTTTT
TRBV7-2,TRBJ1-5,.,.,CASSLEGVRNQPQHF,TGTGCCAGCAGCTTAGAGGGGGTAAGGAATCAGCCCCAGCATTTT
TRBV2,TRBJ2-3,.,TRBD2,CASSATSGFTDTQYF,TGTGCCAGCAGCGCGACTAGCGGATTCACAGATACGCAGTATTTT
TRBV5-4,TRBJ2-7,once,.,CASSLADGYYEQYF,TGTGCCAGCAGCTTGGCTGACGGCTACTACGAGCAGTACTTC
TRBV9,TRBJ2-7,.,.,CASSVDAVSYEQYF,TGTGCCAGCAGCGTAGATGCAGTCTCCTACGAGCAGTACTTC
TRBV21-1,TRBJ1-2,.,.,CASSKALDRGHGYTF,TGTGCCAGCAGCAAAGCCCTTGACAGGGGGCATGGCTACACCTTC
TRBV5-1,TRBJ1-4,.,TRBD1,CASSLAPTGTGEKLFF,TGCGCCAGCAGCTTGGCCCCAACAGGGACAGGGGAAAAACTGTTTTTT
TRBV6-1,TRBJ2-7,.,.,CASSATRDHYEQYF,TGTGCCAGCAGTGCGACAAGGGACCACTACGAGCAGTACTTC
TRBV10-3,TRBJ1-6,.,.,CATRLEGDSPLHF,TGTGCCACGCGACTGGAAGGGGATTCACCCCTCCACTTT
TRBV5-1,TRBJ2-7,.,.,CASKHSGAYEQYF,TGCGCCAGCAAACACTCCGGAGCCTACGAGCAGTACTTC
TRBV28,TRBJ2-2,.,.,CASSLWPAENTGELFF,TGTGCCAGCAGTTTATGGCCAGCGGAGAACACCGGGGAGCTGTTTTTT
TRBV10-3,TRBJ1-1,.,TRBD1,CAISRQGVKSTEAFF,TGTGCCATCAGTCGACAGGGGGTAAAAAGTACTGAAGCTTTCTTT
TRBV4-1,TRBJ1-5,.,.,CASSQDWSGVGNQPQHF,TGCGCCAGCAGCCAAGATTGGTCGGGGGTCGGCAATCAGCCCCAGCATTTT
TRBV20-1,TRBJ2-7,.,.,CSARQGVEQYF,TGCAGTGCTAGACAGGGTGTCGAGCAGTACTTC
TRBV29-1,TRBJ1-1,.,.,CSVETSMNTEAFF,TGCAGCGTTGAGACCAGTATGAACACTGAAGCTTTCTTT
TRBV2,TRBJ1-1,.,TRBD1,CARRRGTGGMNTEAFF,TGTGCCAGACGGAGGGGGACAGGGGGAATGAACACTGAAGCTTTCTTT
TRBV6-5,TRBJ2-2,.,.,CASSHPQGTGELFF,TGTGCCAGCAGTCACCCACAGGGCACCGGGGAGCTGTTTTTT
TRBV7-8,TRBJ2-7,.,.,CASSPGVGRVFPYEQYF,TGTGCCAGCAGCCCCGGGGTAGGCAGGGTTTTTCCCTACGAGCAGTACTTC
TRBV10-3,TRBJ2-1,few,.,CAISVKSDEQFF,TGTGCCATCAGTGTAAAGAGTGATGAGCAGTTCTTC
TRBV19,TRBJ1-5,.,.,CASSIGGPQHF,TGTGCCAGTAGTATCGGGGGGCCCCAGCATTTT
TRBV25-1,TRBJ1-3,.,.,CASSELGGSSGNTIYF,TGTGCCAGCAGTGAATTGGGCGGGAGCTCTGGAAACACCATATATTTT
TRBV5-4,TRBJ2-3,.,.,CASSLARGTDTQYF,TGTGCCAGCAGCTTGGCCCGGGGCACAGATACGCAGTATTTT
TRBV30,TRBJ2-4,.,TRBD2,CAWSRRTRENIQYF,TGTGCCTGGAGTCGAAGGACTAGGGAAAACATTCAGTACTTC